This T cell receptor (beta chain) was sequenced during a study of tumor-infiltrating lymphocytes in localized non-small cell lung cancer. Study background: Patients included smokers and never-smokers with various histologies, some sampled after neoadjuvant chemotherapy.

This clone appeared once. As yet, its antigen is unknown. This table comes from immunoSEQ multiplex PCR, and its TCRdb copy is limited to in-frame clones, with some not included. The sample includes more than 20,000 clones, around 75% of them seen just once. Germline-derived CDR1 and CDR2 are MGHDK and SYGVNS. V lost 0 bases to trimming and J lost 7 bases, with 21 bases between them. The CDR3 sequence is 18 residues long. General observations from the study: Tumor T-cell fraction was not associated with recurrence-free survival. Compared with uninvolved lung, tumors showed higher T cell infiltration by TCRbeta sequencing. Available tissue quantity limited TCR sequencing to a patient subset.

The receptor was derived from a human donor with non-small cell lung cancer. Sample: lung tumor tissue. V is TRBV25-1 and J is TRBJ2-2; perhaps TRBD2 as D (6 bases). CDR3 coding DNA: TGTGCCAGCAGTGAATACCCGGGGGTCGGGGGAAAAGTCGGGGAGCTGTTTTTT. Its translation is CASSEYPGVGGKVGELFF.